This T cell receptor beta chain was recovered during a study of T cell responses to AZD1222 COVID-19 vaccine. V was pared by 3 bases and J by 1 base, with 12 bases between. Per germline, CDR1 LGHNT and CDR2 FRNRAP. The CDR3 loop spans 15 amino acids. TCRdb's table, derived via immunoSEQ multiplex PCR, lists solely in-frame clones and lacks some. The sample consists of approximately 140,000 clones, about 90% of them appearing once. The source is an adult in good health. The source was peripheral blood, collected on day 0 of AZD1222 vaccination. The rearrangement links TRBV12-5 to TRBJ1-1, with D perhaps TRBD1 (6 bases). CDR3 protein: CASGFGPGENTEAFF. CDR3 nucleotides: TGTGCTAGTGGTTTTGGGCCAGGGGAGAACACTGAAGCTTTCTTT.